Following are 18 T cell receptor beta chains from one sample sequenced in a study of identical twins. One entry per CDR3 protein, called by TCRdb with MiXCR from the 5' RACE reads. This sample has 1.5 million or so distinct CDR3 sequences, with around 29% found just once. Sequencing input: cord blood. These receptor sequences come from a newborn girl in good health.

The gene calls are TRBV20-1 and TRBJ2-3; D unresolved. The ends were cut back, 0 bases at V and 1 base at J, with 11 bases in the middle. The CDR3 is 15 amino acids. Per germline, CDR1 DFQATT and CDR2 SNEGSKA (reference sequence). The CDR3 spells CSARDPGSRTDTQYF. The CDR3 region has the DNA TGCAGTGCTAGAGATCCCGGGTCGCGCACAGATACGCAGTATTTT.

There are many counts of this clonotype. The rearrangement uses TRBV10-1 and TRBJ2-3; D ambiguous. From germline, CDR1 is WNHNN and CDR2 SYGVQD (reference sequence). The CDR3 spans 15 residues. Deletions cut 0 bases from V and 6 bases from J, with 13 bases between. The CDR3 sequence is CASSESWTPLDTQYF. CDR3 DNA: TGCGCCAGCAGTGAGTCCTGGACCCCGTTGGATACGCAGTATTTT.

This chain connects TRBV12-3 or TRBV12-4 to TRBJ2-1; D is uncertain. The CDR3 covers 12 residues. The V and J ends lost 5 bases and 7 bases respectively, with 9 bases between them. The CDR3 protein is CASSPYENEQFF. The CDR3 region has the DNA TGTGCCAGCAGTCCATACGAAAATGAGCAGTTCTTC.

Here the CDR3 reads CASSEQGKGGYTF. CDR3 coding DNA: TGTGCCAGCAGTGAACAGGGCAAGGGGGGCTACACCTTC. The chain recombines TRBV28 with TRBJ1-2, with D tentatively TRBD1 (6 bases). Between the trimmed V and J ends, which lost 5 bases and 8 bases, there was a span of 15 bases. CDR1 and CDR2 (germline): MDHEN, SYDVKM. The CDR3 spans 13 residues.

This clonotype was counted ten times or more. The chain joins TRBV5-1 to TRBJ1-1, with a possible D match to TRBD1 (5 bases). There are 13 residues in the CDR3. The V end was cut by 4 bases, the J end by 0 bases, with 7 bases between. The germline V gene encodes CDR1 SGHRS and CDR2 YFSETQ. The CDR3 sequence: CASSGGMNTEAFF. CDR3 coding DNA: TGCGCCAGCAGCGGGGGGATGAACACTGAAGCTTTCTTT.

Written as DNA, the CDR3 is TGTGCCGCAACGGGGGGGACTAGCATTGCCCAAGAGACCCAGTACTTC. It codes for CAATGGTSIAQETQYF. The chain combines TRBV28 with TRBJ2-5, with 9 bases identical to TRBD2. CDR1 is MDHEN, CDR2 SYDVKM, per germline. The CDR3 is made up of 16 amino acids. The V segment lost 11 bases and the J segment 1 base; nucleotides outside the gene matches: 14. The full variable domain, with the rest looked up from reference TRBV28 and TRBJ2-5, is DVKVTQSSRYLVKRTGEKVFLECVQDMDHENMFWYRQDPGLGLRLIYFSYDVKMKEKGDIPEGYSVSREKKERFSLILESASTNQTSMYLCAATGGTSIAQETQYFGPGTRLLVL.

Comment on this clonotype: One end of the junction does not line up with germline, which may come from a read error. The chain joins TRBV25-1 to TRBJ2-5, with D maybe TRBD2 (5 bases). The J call may be incorrect, as the DNA end agrees better with TRBJ2-7. Per germline, CDR1 MGHDK and CDR2 SYGVNS. This CDR3 contains 13 residues. In DNA, the CDR3 is TGTGTCAGCAGTGAATCTCGGGGTTACGAGCAGTACTTC. Translation: CVSSESRGYEQYF.

At least ten counts were recorded for this clonotype. The chain employs TRBV28 and TRBJ2-7; D is ambiguous. This CDR3 comprises 12 residues. V was shortened by 3 bases and J by 4 bases, with 7 bases between the two germline ends. Germline values: CDR1 MDHEN, CDR2 SYDVKM. The CDR3 is CASSFSEYEQYF. The CDR3 DNA sequence: TGTGCCAGCAGTTTCTCAGAGTACGAGCAGTACTTC.

The CDR3 loop is CASSPSLDGINEKLFF. CDR3 nucleotides: TGTGCCAGCAGTCCCTCCTTGGACGGTATTAATGAAAAACTGTTTTTT. The chain links TRBV12-3 or TRBV12-4 to TRBJ1-4; D call uncertain. The CDR3 has 16 amino acids. Trimming removed 5 bases from V and 4 bases from J, with 17 bases in between.

The V call is TRBV5-6, the J call TRBJ2-7; D remains ambiguous. With 1 base removed from V and 4 bases from J, the gap between germline ends came to 9 bases. CDR1 SGHDT and CDR2 YYEEEE come from the germline V gene. The CDR3 has 13 amino acids. CDR3 in amino acids: CASSLWVGYEQYF. CDR3 nucleotides: TGTGCCAGCAGCTTGTGGGTAGGGTACGAGCAGTACTTC.

The count of this clonotype is one. The chain employs TRBV29-1 and TRBJ2-3; possibly TRBD1 for D (6 bases). The V end was cut by 6 bases, the J end by 0 bases, with 13 bases between. The germline CDR1 and CDR2 sequences are SQVTM and ANQGSEA. The CDR3 runs 14 residues. The CDR3 DNA follows: TGCAGCGTACCATGGGACATGAGCACAGATACGCAGTATTTT. It encodes CSVPWDMSTDTQYF.

In this sample, this clonotype turned up many times. The chain is built from TRBV27 and TRBJ2-4; tentative D call: TRBD1 (5 bases). The CDR3 has 14 residues. The V gene lost 2 bases and the J gene lost 6 bases, with 11 bases spanning the gap. Germline V gene data show CDR1 as MNHEY and CDR2 as SMNVEV (reference sequence). The CDR3 DNA follows: TGTGCCAGCAGTTTAGGCAGGGATGGAAACATTCAGTACTTC. This translates into CASSLGRDGNIQYF.

This rearrangement joins TRBV6-1 to TRBJ1-5, with a possible D match to TRBD1 (5 bases). This CDR3 spans 16 amino acids. V lost 1 base and J lost 3, with 13 bases in between. The germline V gene encodes CDR1 MNHNS and CDR2 SASEGT. CDR3 in DNA: TGTGCCAGCAGTGAAGTGGCAGGGCCCTACAATCAGCCCCAGCATTTT. This encodes CASSEVAGPYNQPQHF.

This clonotype was recorded a few times. The rearrangement joins TRBV20-1 to TRBJ1-1, with unresolved D. With 2 bases removed from V and 6 bases from J, the gap between germline ends came to 13 bases. The V gene's germline CDR1 is DFQATT and CDR2 SNEGSKA (reference sequence). The CDR3 is 13 residues long. The CDR3: CSARSQVKPEAFF. The DNA of the CDR3 is TGCAGTGCTAGAAGTCAGGTGAAACCTGAAGCTTTCTTT.

This clonotype was detected a few times. The chain is built from TRBV20-1 and TRBJ2-7; D remains ambiguous. The assigned J gene may be wrong: the sequence end matches TRBJ2-5 better. The CDR3 extends over 11 amino acids. CDR1 and CDR2 (germline): DFQATT, SNEGSKA (reference sequence). The CDR3 spells CSARKRETQYF. The CDR3 DNA follows: TGCAGTGCTAGGAAGAGGGAGACCCAGTACTTC.

Here the CDR3 DNA reads TGTGCCAGCAGTGAACCCCTGGGCAGGGGAGCTAATGAAAAACTGTTTTTT. Encoded protein: CASSEPLGRGANEKLFF. The chain employs TRBV25-1 and TRBJ1-4, with a weak D call TRBD1 (6 bases). Germline V gives CDR1 MGHDK, CDR2 SYGVNS. V dropped 2 bases and J dropped 3 bases, with 16 bases sitting between them. The CDR3 spans 17 residues. Filled out from reference TRBV25-1 and TRBJ1-4, the complete variable domain reads EADIYQTPRYLVIGTGKKITLECSQTMGHDKMYWYQQDPGMELHLIHYSYGVNSTEKGDLSSESTVSRIRTEHFPLTLESARPSHTSQYLCASSEPLGRGANEKLFFGSGTQLSVL.

This clonotype has ten or more counts. The chain carries TRBV3-1 and TRBJ2-5, with D uncertain. Between the trimmed V and J ends, which lost 3 bases and 5 bases, there was a span of 7 bases. The CDR3 is 12 residues long. Germline V gene sequence: CDR1 LGHDT, CDR2 YNNKEL (reference sequence). The CDR3 nucleotides are TGTGCCAGCAGCCAGGGTTATGAGACCCAGTACTTC. It translates to CASSQGYETQYF.

The rearrangement joins TRBV7-9 to TRBJ2-2, with 14 positions matching TRBD2. The CDR3 has 18 residues. Germline V CDR1 and CDR2: SEHNR, FQNEAQ (reference sequence). V was clipped by 5 bases and J by 0 bases; unmatched bases: 5. The CDR3 DNA is TGTGCCAGCAGCCTGACTAGCGGGAGGGCCTCGAACACCGGGGAGCTGTTTTTT. It is translated as CASSLTSGRASNTGELFF.